This TCR beta chain stems from a study of cytomegalovirus exposure and HLA in healthy donors. Primers for the PCR totalled 60 Vbeta and 13 Jbeta. Profiling relied on immunoSEQ multiplex PCR, and the TCRdb table lists in-frame clones only, not all of them. In the table there are 90,000 to 150,000 clones, 70% to 75% of which are singletons. Germline V gene lookup returns CDR1 SGHVS and CDR2 FQNEAQ. V lost 5 bases, J lost 12 bases, and 21 bases stayed unmatched. CDR3 size: 18 residues. This clonotype was obtained from a woman aged 40 to 55 in good health and CMV-seronegative. Sequenced sample: PBMCs. V gene TRBV7-8 combines with J gene TRBJ2-1, with 11 bases that match TRBD2. CDR3 DNA sequence: TGTGCCAGCAGCCTCCACCGTCCGCTAGCGGGGGGTTCGGATGGGCAGTTCTTC. It is translated as CASSLHRPLAGGSDGQFF.